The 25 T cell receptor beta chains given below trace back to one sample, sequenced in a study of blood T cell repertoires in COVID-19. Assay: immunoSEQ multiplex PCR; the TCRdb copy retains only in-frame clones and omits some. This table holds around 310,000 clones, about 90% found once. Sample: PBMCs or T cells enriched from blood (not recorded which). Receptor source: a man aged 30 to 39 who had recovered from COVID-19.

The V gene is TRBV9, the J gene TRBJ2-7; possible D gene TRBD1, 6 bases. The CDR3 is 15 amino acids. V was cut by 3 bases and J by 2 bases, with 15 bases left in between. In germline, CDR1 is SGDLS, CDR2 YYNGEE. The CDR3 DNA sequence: TGTGCCAGCAGCGAGGCTTGGGGGCGACCCTACGAGCAGTACTTC. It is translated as CASSEAWGRPYEQYF.

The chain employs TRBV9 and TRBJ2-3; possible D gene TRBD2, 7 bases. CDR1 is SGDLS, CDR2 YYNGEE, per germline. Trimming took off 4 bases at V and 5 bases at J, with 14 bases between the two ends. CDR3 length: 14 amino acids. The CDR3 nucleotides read TGTGCCAGCAGCCCGAGGGGGGGAAGAGATACGCAGTATTTT. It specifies CASSPRGGRDTQYF. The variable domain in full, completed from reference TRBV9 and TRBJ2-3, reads DSGVTQTPKHLITATGQRVTLRCSPRSGDLSVYWYQQSLDQGLQFLIQYYNGEERAKGNILERFSAQQFPDLHSELNLSSLELGDSALYFCASSPRGGRDTQYFGPGTRLTVL.

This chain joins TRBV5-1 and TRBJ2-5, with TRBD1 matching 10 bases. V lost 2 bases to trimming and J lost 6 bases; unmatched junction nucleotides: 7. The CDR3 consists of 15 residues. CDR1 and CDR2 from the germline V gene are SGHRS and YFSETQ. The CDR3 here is CASSLLPGQGQTQYF. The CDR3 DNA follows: TGCGCCAGCAGCTTACTTCCGGGACAGGGGCAGACCCAGTACTTC.

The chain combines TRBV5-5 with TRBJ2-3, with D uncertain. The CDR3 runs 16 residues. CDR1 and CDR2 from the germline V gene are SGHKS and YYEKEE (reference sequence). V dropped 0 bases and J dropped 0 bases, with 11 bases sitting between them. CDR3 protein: CASSLAVQVSTDTQYF. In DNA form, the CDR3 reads TGTGCCAGCAGCTTGGCCGTTCAGGTTAGCACAGATACGCAGTATTTT.

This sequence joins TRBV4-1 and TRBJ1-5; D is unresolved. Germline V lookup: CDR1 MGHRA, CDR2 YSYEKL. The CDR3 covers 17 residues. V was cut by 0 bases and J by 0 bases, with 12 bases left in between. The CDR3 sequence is CASSQDAGVDSNQPQHF. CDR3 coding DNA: TGCGCCAGCAGCCAAGATGCGGGTGTGGATAGCAATCAGCCCCAGCATTTT.

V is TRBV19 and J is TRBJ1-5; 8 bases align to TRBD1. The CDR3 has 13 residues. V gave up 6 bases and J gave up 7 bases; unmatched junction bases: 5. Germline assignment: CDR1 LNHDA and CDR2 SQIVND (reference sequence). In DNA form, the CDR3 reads TGTGCCAGTAGCGGACAGGGCGGCCAGCCCCAGCATTTT. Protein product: CASSGQGGQPQHF.

The CDR3 DNA follows: TGTGCCAGCAACCCCGGGACTAGGGACTACGAGCAGTACTTC. Translating it yields CASNPGTRDYEQYF. The chain employs TRBV2 and TRBJ2-7; 8 nucleotides match TRBD2. Germline CDR1 is SNHLY and CDR2 is FYNNEI. The length of the CDR3 is 14 residues. The V and J ends lost 7 bases and 3 bases, in that order; junction bases with no gene match: 8.

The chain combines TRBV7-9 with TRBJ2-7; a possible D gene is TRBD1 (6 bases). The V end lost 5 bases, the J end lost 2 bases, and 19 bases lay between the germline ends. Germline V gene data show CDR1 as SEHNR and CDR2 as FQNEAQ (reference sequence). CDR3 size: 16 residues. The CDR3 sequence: CASSQSNQGYPYEQYF. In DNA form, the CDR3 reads TGTGCCAGCAGCCAATCCAACCAGGGGTATCCCTACGAGCAGTACTTC. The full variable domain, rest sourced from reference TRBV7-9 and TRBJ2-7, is DTGVSQNPRHKITKRGQNVTFRCDPISEHNRLYWYRQTLGQGPEFLTYFQNEAQLEKSRLLSDRFSAERPKGSFSTLEIQRTEQGDSAMYLCASSQSNQGYPYEQYFGPGTRLTVT.

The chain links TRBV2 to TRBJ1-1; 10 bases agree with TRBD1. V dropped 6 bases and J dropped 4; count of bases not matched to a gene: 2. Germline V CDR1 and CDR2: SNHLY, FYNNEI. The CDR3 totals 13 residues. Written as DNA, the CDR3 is TGTGCCAGCAGGGGGACAGGGGCCACTGAAGCTTTCTTT. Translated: CASRGTGATEAFF.

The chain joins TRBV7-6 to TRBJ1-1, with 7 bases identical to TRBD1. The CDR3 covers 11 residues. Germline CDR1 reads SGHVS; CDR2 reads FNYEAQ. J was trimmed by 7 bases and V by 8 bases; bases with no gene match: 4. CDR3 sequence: CASQQGFEAFF. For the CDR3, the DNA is TGTGCCAGCCAACAGGGGTTTGAAGCTTTCTTT.

This CDR3 is CASSQVRQGPNYGYTF. CDR3 DNA: TGTGCCAGCAGCCAAGTCCGCCAGGGGCCTAACTATGGCTACACCTTC. V usage is TRBV14 and J usage is TRBJ1-2, with D possibly TRBD1 on 6 matching bases. Germline loops: CDR1 SGHDN, CDR2 FVKESK. The CDR3 spans 16 residues. The V and J ends lost 1 base and 0 bases respectively, with 12 bases between them. Full variable domain (missing parts from reference TRBV14 and TRBJ1-2): EAGVTQFPSHSVIEKGQTVTLRCDPISGHDNLYWYRRVMGKEIKFLLHFVKESKQDESGMPNNRFLAERTGGTYSTLKVQPAELEDSGVYFCASSQVRQGPNYGYTFGSGTRLTVV.

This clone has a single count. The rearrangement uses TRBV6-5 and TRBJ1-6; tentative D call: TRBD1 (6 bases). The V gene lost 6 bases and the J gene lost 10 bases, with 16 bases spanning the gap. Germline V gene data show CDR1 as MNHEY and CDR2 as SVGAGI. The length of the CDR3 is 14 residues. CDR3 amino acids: CASRLSGVGSPLHF. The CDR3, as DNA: TGTGCCAGCAGATTATCAGGGGTAGGATCACCCCTCCACTTT.

Here the CDR3 DNA reads TGTGCCAGCAGCTCTTGGACAGGAGCTAACTATGGCTACACCTTC. Its protein is CASSSWTGANYGYTF. This chain links TRBV5-6 with TRBJ1-2; 7 bases fit TRBD1. The CDR3 is 15 residues long. Germline lookup yields CDR1 SGHDT and CDR2 YYEEEE. After removal of 3 bases from V and 0 bases from J, the junction contained 5 bases not matched to a gene.

This CDR3 is CASGRLIAGGPGSEQYF. CDR3 coding DNA: TGTGCCAGCGGACGTTTAATTGCGGGGGGGCCTGGGAGTGAGCAGTACTTC. The J gene is TRBJ2-7, the V gene TRBV21-1; TRBD2, the table's D call, was not compared with the DNA. TRBV21-1 is marked as a pseudogene. This CDR3 spans 17 amino acids.

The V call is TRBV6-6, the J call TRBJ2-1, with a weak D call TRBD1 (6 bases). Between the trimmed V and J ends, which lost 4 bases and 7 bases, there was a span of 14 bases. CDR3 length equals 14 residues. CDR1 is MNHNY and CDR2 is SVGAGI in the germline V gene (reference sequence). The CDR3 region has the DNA TGTGCCAGCAGTTCGACAGAAGGGGGAAATGAGCAGTTCTTC. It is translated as CASSSTEGGNEQFF.

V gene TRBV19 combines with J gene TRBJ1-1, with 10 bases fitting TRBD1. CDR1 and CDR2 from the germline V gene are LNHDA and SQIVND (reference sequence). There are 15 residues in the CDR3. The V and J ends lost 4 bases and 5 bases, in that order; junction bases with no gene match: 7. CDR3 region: CASSTRDRGRTEAFF. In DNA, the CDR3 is TGTGCCAGTAGTACCCGGGACAGGGGACGGACTGAAGCTTTCTTT. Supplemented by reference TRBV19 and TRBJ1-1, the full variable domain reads DGGITQSPKYLFRKEGQNVTLSCEQNLNHDAMYWYRQDPGQGLRLIYYSQIVNDFQKGDIAEGYSVSREKKESFPLTVTSAQKNPTAFYLCASSTRDRGRTEAFFGQGTRLTVV.

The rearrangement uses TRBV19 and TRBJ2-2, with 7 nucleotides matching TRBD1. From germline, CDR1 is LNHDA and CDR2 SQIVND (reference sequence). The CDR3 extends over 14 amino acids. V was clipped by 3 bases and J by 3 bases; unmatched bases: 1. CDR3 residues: CASSIQGDTGELFF. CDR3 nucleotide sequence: TGTGCCAGTAGTATCCAGGGGGACACCGGGGAGCTGTTTTTT.

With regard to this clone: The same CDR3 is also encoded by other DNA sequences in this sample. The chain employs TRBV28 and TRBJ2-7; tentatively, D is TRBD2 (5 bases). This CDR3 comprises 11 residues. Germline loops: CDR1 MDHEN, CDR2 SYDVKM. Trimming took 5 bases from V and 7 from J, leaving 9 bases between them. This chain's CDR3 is CASSLPGEQYF. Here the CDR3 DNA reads TGTGCCAGCAGTCTACCGGGGGAGCAGTACTTC.

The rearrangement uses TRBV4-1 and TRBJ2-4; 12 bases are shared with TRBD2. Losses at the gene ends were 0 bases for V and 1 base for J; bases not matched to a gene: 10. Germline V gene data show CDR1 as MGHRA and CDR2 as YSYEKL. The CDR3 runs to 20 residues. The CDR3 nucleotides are TGCGCCAGCAGCCAAGATCTCAGAACTAGCGGGGGGTCGGCCAAAAACATTCAGTACTTC. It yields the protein CASSQDLRTSGGSAKNIQYF.

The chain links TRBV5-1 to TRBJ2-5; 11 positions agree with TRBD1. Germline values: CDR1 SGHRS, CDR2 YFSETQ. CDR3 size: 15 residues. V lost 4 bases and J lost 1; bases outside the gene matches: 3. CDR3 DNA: TGCGCCAGCAGCCCGGGACAGGGGGGCCAAGAGACCCAGTACTTC. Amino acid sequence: CASSPGQGGQETQYF.

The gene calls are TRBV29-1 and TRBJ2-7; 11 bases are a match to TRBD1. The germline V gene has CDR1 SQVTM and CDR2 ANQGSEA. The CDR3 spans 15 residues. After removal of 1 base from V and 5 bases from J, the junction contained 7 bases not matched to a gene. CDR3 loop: CSVEGDRGERNEQYF. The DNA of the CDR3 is TGCAGCGTTGAAGGGGACAGGGGGGAAAGGAACGAGCAGTACTTC.

CDR3 sequence: CASSYVGQGYEQYF. The CDR3 DNA reads as TGCGCCAGCAGCTATGTAGGACAGGGCTACGAGCAGTACTTC. J is TRBJ2-7 and V is TRBV5-1; 8 bases match TRBD1. CDR3 size: 14 residues. Losses at the gene ends were 3 bases for V and 3 bases for J; bases not matched to a gene: 5. Germline assignment: CDR1 SGHRS and CDR2 YFSETQ.

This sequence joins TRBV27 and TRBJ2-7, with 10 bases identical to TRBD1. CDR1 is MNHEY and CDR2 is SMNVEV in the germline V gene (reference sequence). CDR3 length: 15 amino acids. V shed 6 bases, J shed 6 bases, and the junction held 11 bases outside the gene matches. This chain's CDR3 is CASRLTGGRRGEQYF. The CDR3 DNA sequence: TGTGCCAGCAGGTTGACAGGGGGCAGAAGGGGCGAGCAGTACTTC.

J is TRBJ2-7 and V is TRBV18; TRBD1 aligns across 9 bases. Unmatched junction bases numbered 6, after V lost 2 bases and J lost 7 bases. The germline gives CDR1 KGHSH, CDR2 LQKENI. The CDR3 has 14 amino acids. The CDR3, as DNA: TGTGCCAGCTCACCATTACAGGGGGCGGGGGAGCAGTACTTC. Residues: CASSPLQGAGEQYF.

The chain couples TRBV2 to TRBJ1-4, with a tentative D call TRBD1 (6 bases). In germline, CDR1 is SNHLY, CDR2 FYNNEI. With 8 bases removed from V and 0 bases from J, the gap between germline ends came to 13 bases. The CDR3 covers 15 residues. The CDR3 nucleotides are TGTGCCAGCTGGATGGCAGGGGCAACTAATGAAAAACTGTTTTTT. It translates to CASWMAGATNEKLFF.